This T cell receptor (beta chain) was documented in a study of OX40 agonist ivuxolimab in advanced cancers. Study-wide background: An anti-OX40 (CD134) antibody with agonistic activity, ivuxolimab, was administered to patients. Cancers in dose escalation were hepatocellular, melanoma, renal cell and head and neck.

A word on this clone: Its antigen remains unknown.

This table comes from immunoSEQ multiplex PCR, and its TCRdb copy is limited to in-frame clones, with some not included. This table has tens of thousands of clones, approximately 80% appearing once. V dropped 5 bases and J dropped 7; count of bases not matched to a gene: 7. The CDR3 is 14 residues long. The germline gives CDR1 MNHNY, CDR2 SVGAGI (reference sequence). Study-level points and caveats: At 0.1 to 3.0 mg/kg, CD4+ and CD8+ blood T cells expanded clonally by week 6. The expanded peripheral T cells' antigen specificity was not determined.

The TCR was taken from an adult with an advanced solid tumor such as melanoma, head and neck, liver or kidney cancer. The sample in question was CD4+ or CD8+ T cells sorted from blood, obtained in a trial of the OX40 agonist ivuxolimab. The rearrangement joins TRBV6-6 to TRBJ2-1, with 8 bases that match TRBD1. The CDR3 reads CASSPRTGINEQFF. The CDR3 region has the DNA TGTGCCAGCAGTCCCAGGACAGGGATTAATGAGCAGTTCTTC.